This TCR beta chain was recorded in a study of blood T cell repertoires in COVID-19. Background on the study: The United States, Italy and Spain provided the acute and convalescent COVID-19 samples. PBMCs, B-cell-depleted T cells, or T cells provided the cDNA or gDNA that made up the material.

Trimming pared 5 bases from V and 3 bases from J, leaving 10 bases between. Per germline, CDR1 LNHDA and CDR2 SQIVND (reference sequence). The CDR3 runs to 13 residues. Original analysis: How many nucleated cells were present was estimated from reference gene primer amplification. The table came from immunoSEQ multiplex PCR; TCRdb's copy has only in-frame clones and leaves some out. The V and J calls and clone size come from that table; D and trimming were worked out from the DNA. Of around 25,000 clones detected, about 85% appear once; the ten largest clones hold about 67%. This TCR was recovered from a man in his 70s with acute or convalescent COVID-19. The V and J genes are TRBV19 and TRBJ2-5; perhaps TRBD1 as D (5 bases). Material for sequencing was peripheral blood. As DNA, the CDR3 is TGTGCCAGTAGTCAGGGCGGAGAAGAGACCCAGTACTTC. This codes for CASSQGGEETQYF.